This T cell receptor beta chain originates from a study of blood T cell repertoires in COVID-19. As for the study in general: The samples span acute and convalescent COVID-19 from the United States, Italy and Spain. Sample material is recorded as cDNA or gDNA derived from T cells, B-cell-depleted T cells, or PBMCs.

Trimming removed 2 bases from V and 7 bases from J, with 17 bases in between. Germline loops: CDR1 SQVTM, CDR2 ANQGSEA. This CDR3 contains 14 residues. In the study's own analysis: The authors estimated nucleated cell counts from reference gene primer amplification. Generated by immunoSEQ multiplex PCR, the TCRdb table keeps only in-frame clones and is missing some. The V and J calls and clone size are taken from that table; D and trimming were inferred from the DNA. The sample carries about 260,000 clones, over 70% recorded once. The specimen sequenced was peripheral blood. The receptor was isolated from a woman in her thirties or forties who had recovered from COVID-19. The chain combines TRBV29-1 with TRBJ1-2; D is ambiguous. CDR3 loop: CSVESGRLIVGYTF. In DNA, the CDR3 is TGCAGCGTTGAAAGTGGCAGGCTGATAGTTGGCTACACCTTC.